This T cell receptor beta chain was retrieved from a study of a mutant IDH1 vaccine in newly diagnosed glioma. Study background: First vaccine doses came 4-6 weeks after radiotherapy alone, or with temozolomide cycles. The V12 visit happened in week 35, and the V13 visit happened in week 47. Previous care, which was radiotherapy, temozolomide, or both, most often involved both.

Specified time point: week 35, safety follow-up. Vaccinated patients received 300 ug of mutant IDH1 20-mer peptide per dose, with topical imiquimod. Germline CDR1 and CDR2: SGHVS and FQNEAQ. The V end lost 3 bases, the J end lost 6 bases, and 12 bases lay between the germline ends. The CDR3 loop spans 13 amino acids. For this clone: As yet, its antigen is unknown.

Whole-study results and caveats: Seemingly, top peripheral T cell clonotype changes bore no relation to pseudoprogression.

Only in-frame clones appear in the TCRdb table, and some are missing; sequencing was by immunoSEQ multiplex PCR. The sample carries 40,000 to 45,000 clones, 81% recorded once. The specimen was PBMCs, collected from a glioma patient whose treatment included an IDH1 peptide vaccine. The clonotype comes from a woman aged 40-49 years with glioma. Some clones in this sample may be carry-over from other donors' samples. The chain combines TRBV7-8 with TRBJ2-7, with D perhaps matching TRBD1 (6 bases). The CDR3: CASSLRTDSEQYF. In DNA, the CDR3 is TGTGCCAGCAGCTTGCGGACAGATAGCGAGCAGTACTTC.